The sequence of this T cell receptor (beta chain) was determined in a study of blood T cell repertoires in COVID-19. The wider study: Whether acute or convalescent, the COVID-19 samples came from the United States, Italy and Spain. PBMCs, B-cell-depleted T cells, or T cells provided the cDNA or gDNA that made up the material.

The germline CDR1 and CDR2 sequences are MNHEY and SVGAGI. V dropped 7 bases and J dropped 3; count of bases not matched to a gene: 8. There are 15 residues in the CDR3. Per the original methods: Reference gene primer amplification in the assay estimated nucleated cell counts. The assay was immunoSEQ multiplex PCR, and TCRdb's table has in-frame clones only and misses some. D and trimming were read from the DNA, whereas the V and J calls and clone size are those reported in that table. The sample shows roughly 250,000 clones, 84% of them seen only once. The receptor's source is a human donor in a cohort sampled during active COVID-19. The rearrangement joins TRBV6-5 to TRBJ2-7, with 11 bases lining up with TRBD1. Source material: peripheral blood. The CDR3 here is CASNPTGTGGYEQYF. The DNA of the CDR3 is TGTGCCAGCAATCCCACCGGGACAGGGGGCTACGAGCAGTACTTC.